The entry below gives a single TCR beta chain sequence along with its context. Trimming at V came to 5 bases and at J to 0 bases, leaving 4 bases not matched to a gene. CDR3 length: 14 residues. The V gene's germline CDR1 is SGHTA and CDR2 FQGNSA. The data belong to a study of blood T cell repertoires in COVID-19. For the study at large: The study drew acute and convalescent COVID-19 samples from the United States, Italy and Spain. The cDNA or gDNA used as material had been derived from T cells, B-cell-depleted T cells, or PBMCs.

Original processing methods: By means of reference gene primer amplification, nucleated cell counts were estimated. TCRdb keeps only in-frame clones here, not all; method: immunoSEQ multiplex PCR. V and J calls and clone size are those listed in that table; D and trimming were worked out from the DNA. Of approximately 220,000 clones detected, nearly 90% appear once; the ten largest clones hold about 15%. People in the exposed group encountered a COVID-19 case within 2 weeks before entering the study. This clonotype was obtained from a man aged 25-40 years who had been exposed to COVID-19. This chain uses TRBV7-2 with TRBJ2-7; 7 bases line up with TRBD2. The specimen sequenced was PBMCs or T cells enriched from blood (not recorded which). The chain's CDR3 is CASSPGTNSYEQYF. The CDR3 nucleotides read TGTGCCAGCAGCCCAGGGACTAACTCCTACGAGCAGTACTTC.